Below are 7 T cell receptor beta chains sequenced from a single sample in a study of Ad26.COV2.S vaccination and SARS-CoV-2 variants. Repertoires were generated with immunoSEQ multiplex PCR, while TCRdb's copy carries only in-frame clones and drops some. The repertoire holds about 350,000 clones, with about 90% as singletons. The specimen was peripheral blood, collected after recovery from COVID-19. The receptors here all came from a human donor who had recovered from COVID-19.

The J gene is TRBJ1-1, the V gene TRBV5-1; 9 bases match TRBD1. Trimming cost V 4 bases and J 5 bases; bases outside gene matches: 12. Germline lookup yields CDR1 SGHRS and CDR2 YFSETQ. This CDR3 contains 16 residues. This chain's CDR3 is CASSTAQGAVRTEAFF. The CDR3 DNA follows: TGCGCCAGCAGCACAGCACAGGGGGCGGTTAGGACTGAAGCTTTCTTT.

The chain employs TRBV7-3 and TRBJ2-1, with 13 nucleotides matching TRBD2. CDR1 is SGHTA and CDR2 is FQGTGA in the germline V gene. The CDR3 totals 17 residues. Germline trimming cut 5 bases from V and 4 bases from J; bases unmatched to any gene: 8. The CDR3 DNA sequence: TGTGCCAGCAGCCTAGTACCGGGACTAGCGGGGTACAATGAGCAGTTCTTC. Translation gives CASSLVPGLAGYNEQFF.

The gene calls are TRBV7-2 and TRBJ2-1; perhaps TRBD2 as D (6 bases). Germline CDR1 and CDR2: SGHTA and FQGNSA. The CDR3 has 15 amino acids. V lost 4 bases and J 9 bases, leaving 19 bases between the germline ends. The CDR3 loop is CASSSWATSQGEQFF. Here the CDR3 DNA reads TGTGCCAGCAGCTCGTGGGCCACTAGCCAGGGTGAGCAGTTCTTC.

The V gene is TRBV6-1, the J gene TRBJ2-1, with unresolved D. The ends were cut back, 1 base at V and 3 bases at J, with 7 bases in the middle. CDR1 is MNHNS and CDR2 is SASEGT in the germline V gene. CDR3 length: 14 residues. This chain's CDR3 is CASSEDGHYNEQFF. The DNA of the CDR3 is TGTGCCAGCAGTGAAGACGGGCACTACAATGAGCAGTTCTTC.

The chain links TRBV5-5 to TRBJ1-5, with TRBD1 as a possible D gene (5 bases). The V gene's germline CDR1 is SGHKS and CDR2 YYEKEE (reference sequence). The CDR3 is 16 residues long. V lost 0 bases and J 0 bases, leaving 10 bases between the germline ends. The CDR3 bases are TGTGCCAGCAGCTTGGGGACACCGAATAGCAATCAGCCCCAGCATTTT. The encoded protein is CASSLGTPNSNQPQHF.

V gene TRBV6-6 combines with J gene TRBJ2-1, with TRBD2 matching 16 bases. The trim removed 6 bases at V and 14 bases at J, leaving 10 bases unmatched. CDR3 length: 15 residues. CDR1 and CDR2 (germline): MNHNY, SVGAGI (reference sequence). As DNA, the CDR3 is TGTGCCAGCAGCCTCGGGACTAGCGGGGGGGCCCCGGAGTTCTTC. Amino acids: CASSLGTSGGAPEFF.

V gene TRBV19 combines with J gene TRBJ1-1, with D unclear. Per the germline V gene, CDR1 is LNHDA and CDR2 is SQIVND (reference sequence). This CDR3 is built from 16 residues. Trimming stripped 0 bases from V and 3 bases from J, with 14 bases between. This chain's CDR3 is CASSIDGRPEDTEAFF. The CDR3 coding sequence is TGTGCCAGTAGTATAGACGGCAGACCTGAGGACACTGAAGCTTTCTTT.